Shown below are 28 T cell receptor beta chains from a single sample sequenced in a study of yellow fever vaccine responses in identical twins. TCRdb fed the RT-PCR reads into MiXCR, producing one record per CDR3 protein. The sample comprises 30,000 to 40,000 distinct CDR3 sequences, roughly 60% of which are singletons, and about 4.5% rests with the top ten. The input for sequencing was T cells from blood (PBMCs), unsorted or a sorted subset (not recorded which), taken before or after yellow fever vaccination (not recorded which). The receptors come from a woman younger than 35 who received the yellow fever vaccine.

This chain connects TRBV29-1 to TRBJ2-5; 10 bases fit TRBD1. This CDR3 is 15 amino acids long. The germline V gene encodes CDR1 SQVTM and CDR2 ANQGSEA. J was trimmed by 0 bases and V by 3 bases; bases with no gene match: 4. The CDR3 DNA reads as TGCAGCGTTGACGGGACAGGGGTACACCAAGAGACCCAGTACTTC. Residues: CSVDGTGVHQETQYF.

Regarding this clonotype: A read error is likely, as this CDR3 ends without the conserved phenylalanine or tryptophan. The chain combines TRBV11-3 with TRBJ1-1; D unclear. Germline loops: CDR1 SGHNT, CDR2 YENEEA. This CDR3 has 18 amino acids. V was clipped by 2 bases and J by 1 base, with 20 bases between them. The CDR3 is CASSLFQVRPTGNTEAFL. The CDR3 DNA sequence: TGTGCCAGCAGCTTATTTCAAGTGCGGCCGACGGGGAACACTGAAGCTTTCCTT.

This sequence joins TRBV18 and TRBJ1-3; D possibly corresponds to TRBD1 (5 bases). V lost 0 bases to trimming and J lost 1 base, with 13 bases between them. Germline assignment: CDR1 KGHSH and CDR2 LQKENI. The CDR3 has 17 residues. CDR3 coding DNA: TGTGCCAGCTCACCACCACGCAGGGAAGTTTCTGGAAACACCATATATTTT. Amino acids: CASSPPRREVSGNTIYF.

The chain joins TRBV7-3 to TRBJ1-1, with D unclear. CDR3 length equals 15 residues. CDR1 SGHTA and CDR2 FQGTGA come from the germline V gene. Trimming pared 2 bases from V and 10 bases from J, leaving 20 bases between. CDR3 sequence (DNA): TGTGCCAGCAGCTTAGTTCGCCTCGGGCACCGGGCAGCTTTCTTT. It specifies CASSLVRLGHRAAFF.

This chain uses TRBV7-6 with TRBJ1-1; the D is unclear. This CDR3 is 13 amino acids long. CDR1 and CDR2 from the germline V gene are SGHVS and FNYEAQ. V was trimmed by 4 bases and J by 1 base, leaving 7 bases between them. CDR3 amino acids: CASSSTPNTEAFF. The CDR3 DNA follows: TGTGCCAGCAGCTCTACCCCGAACACTGAAGCTTTCTTT.

The CDR3 region is CASSQEDSYNEQFF. The CDR3 nucleotides read TGCGCCAGCAGCCAAGAAGACAGCTACAATGAGCAGTTCTTC. This sequence joins TRBV4-1 and TRBJ2-1; perhaps TRBD1 as D (5 bases). Germline V CDR1 and CDR2: MGHRA, YSYEKL. With 0 bases removed from V and 3 bases from J, the gap between germline ends came to 6 bases. This CDR3 has 14 residues.

The rearrangement joins TRBV4-3 to TRBJ2-2; D may correspond to TRBD1 or TRBD2 (6 bases each). This CDR3 has 16 amino acids. V lost 4 bases, J lost 2 bases, and 14 bases lay in between. Germline values: CDR1 LGHNA, CDR2 YSLEER. The CDR3 nucleotides read TGCGCCAGCAGCCGAGATGGGGGGCGAAACACCGGGGAGCTGTTTTTT. Residues: CASSRDGGRNTGELFF.

CDR3 region: CASSLGASNYGYTF. CDR3 in DNA: TGTGCCAGCAGCTTAGGCGCAAGTAACTATGGCTACACCTTC. V is TRBV11-3 and J is TRBJ1-2; D remains ambiguous. Germline assignment: CDR1 SGHNT and CDR2 YENEEA. V was clipped by 1 base and J by 1 base, with 7 bases between them. The CDR3 length is 14 residues. Drawing the rest from reference TRBV11-3 and TRBJ1-2, the complete variable domain is EAGVVQSPRYKIIEKKQPVAFWCNPISGHNTLYWYLQNLGQGPELLIRYENEEAVDDSQLPKDRFSAERLKGVDSTLKIQPAELGDSAVYLCASSLGASNYGYTFGSGTRLTVV.

This clonotype was recorded a few times. The V call is TRBV2, the J call TRBJ2-5; D not resolved. Germline V lookup: CDR1 SNHLY, CDR2 FYNNEI. There are 11 residues in the CDR3. V was pared by 5 bases and J by 3 bases, with 4 bases between. The CDR3 nucleotides are TGTGCCAGCAGTAACAAAGAGACCCAGTACTTC. Encoded protein: CASSNKETQYF.

The rearrangement joins TRBV11-2 to TRBJ1-1; D is possibly TRBD1 (5 bases). This CDR3 is built from 16 residues. Germline V gene data show CDR1 as SGHAT and CDR2 as FQNNGV. The ends were cut back, 1 base at V and 0 bases at J, with 12 bases in the middle. The CDR3, as DNA: TGTGCCAGCAGCTTAGCCGGGGCCAGGGTGAACACTGAAGCTTTCTTT. Encoded protein: CASSLAGARVNTEAFF.

V gene TRBV6-8 combines with J gene TRBJ2-7; no clear D gene. This CDR3 is 14 amino acids long. The germline V gene encodes CDR1 MNHGY and CDR2 SAAAGT. Trimming shortened V by 2 bases and J by 3 bases, and 11 bases separated the two germline ends. CDR3 region: CASSYGPSDYEQYV. The CDR3 bases are TGTGCCAGCAGTTACGGCCCCTCAGACTACGAGCAGTACGTC.

The chain couples TRBV4-1 to TRBJ2-6; no definite D call. The CDR3 is 15 amino acids. V was shortened by 3 bases and J by 0 bases, with 6 bases between the two germline ends. Germline V gives CDR1 MGHRA, CDR2 YSYEKL. The CDR3 nucleotides are TGCGCCAGCAGCCAGTTTATCTCTGGGGCCAACGTCCTGACTTTC. This gives the protein CASSQFISGANVLTF.

There are a few counts of this clonotype. The rearrangement links TRBV18 to TRBJ1-1, with no clear D. Germline assignment: CDR1 KGHSH and CDR2 LQKENI. The V end lost 3 bases, the J end lost 1 base, and 6 bases lay between the germline ends. This CDR3 has 13 amino acids. CDR3 amino acids: CASSPTANTEAFF. As DNA, the CDR3 is TGTGCCAGCTCACCCACCGCGAACACTGAAGCTTTCTTT.

This clonotype was recorded a few times. The chain joins TRBV4-1 to TRBJ2-1, with 8 bases matching TRBD2. Germline CDR1 and CDR2: MGHRA and YSYEKL. The CDR3 totals 17 residues. The V and J ends lost 4 bases and 5 bases, in that order; junction bases with no gene match: 13. This chain's CDR3 is CASSPRRTGGPNNEQFF. The CDR3 DNA reads as TGCGCCAGCAGCCCCCGACGAACGGGGGGGCCCAACAATGAGCAGTTCTTC.

The V call is TRBV11-3, the J call TRBJ2-3, with a tentative D call TRBD1 (5 bases). Germline V gene lookup returns CDR1 SGHNT and CDR2 YENEEA. The CDR3 is made up of 18 amino acids. Trimming stripped 7 bases from V and 0 bases from J, with 23 bases between. The CDR3 DNA follows: TGTGCCAGCACCTTGTACAGGTCCCCCCCCTCTAGCACAGATACGCAGTATTTT. Amino acids: CASTLYRSPPSSTDTQYF.

This clonotype was picked up a small number of times. The rearrangement uses TRBV4-2 and TRBJ2-7; D remains unclear. The V gene lost 6 bases and the J gene lost 3 bases, with 15 bases spanning the gap. The germline V gene has CDR1 LGHNA and CDR2 YNFKEQ. CDR3 length: 14 residues. As DNA, the CDR3 is TGTGCCAGCAGTCCGAGCCATCTTGGCTACGAGCAGTACTTC. Protein: CASSPSHLGYEQYF.

This clonotype appeared a few times. The chain has TRBV2 and TRBJ2-5; possible D gene TRBD2, 6 bases. V was pared by 8 bases and J by 5 bases, with 15 bases between. CDR1 is SNHLY and CDR2 is FYNNEI in the germline V gene. This CDR3 contains 13 residues. CDR3 region: CASVEGRWETQYF. DNA for the CDR3: TGTGCCAGCGTCGAGGGGAGGTGGGAGACCCAGTACTTC.

This clonotype was counted a few times. The V call is TRBV7-1, the J call TRBJ2-1; D is ambiguous. TRBV7-1 is known as an ORF, though its function is uncertain. The V end lost 3 bases, the J end lost 0 bases, and 12 bases lay between the germline ends. The CDR3 contains 16 residues. In DNA form, the CDR3 reads TGTGCCAGCAGCTCCAGGTTCTCCAGCTCCTACAATGAGCAGTTCTTC. Amino acids: CASSSRFSSSYNEQFF.

The chain links TRBV11-3 to TRBJ1-6; D gene ambiguous. CDR1 SGHNT and CDR2 YENEEA come from the germline V gene. V was clipped by 3 bases and J by 0 bases, with 3 bases between them. The length of the CDR3 is 14 residues. For the CDR3, the DNA is TGTGCCAGCAGCTTTTCCTCCTATAATTCACCCCTCCACTTT. Amino acid sequence: CASSFSSYNSPLHF.

This chain connects TRBV29-1 to TRBJ2-3, with D possibly matching TRBD2 (5 bases). The CDR3 totals 18 residues. V shed 4 bases and J shed 1 base, with 24 bases lying between them. Germline V gene lookup returns CDR1 SQVTM and CDR2 ANQGSEA. CDR3 protein: CSVALVDRGGPGTDTQYF. In nucleotides, the CDR3 is TGCAGCGTTGCTCTGGTGGACCGTGGCGGGCCCGGCACAGATACGCAGTATTTT.

V is TRBV21-1 and J is TRBJ1-4. TRBV21-1 is a pseudogene locus. The CDR3 is 18 amino acids. The CDR3 sequence is CASRYVGQDQATNEKLFF. The CDR3 bases are TGTGCCAGCAGATATGTAGGGCAGGACCAAGCAACTAATGAAAAACTGTTTTTT.

The chain carries TRBV23-1 and TRBJ2-7, with a weak D call TRBD1 (6 bases). Being an ORF, TRBV23-1 has a function that is uncertain. Trimming took 3 bases from V and 9 from J, leaving 15 bases between them. The CDR3 has 13 amino acids. Here the CDR3 reads CASSHPAGETQYV. The CDR3 nucleotides read TGCGCCAGCAGTCACCCCGCAGGGGAGACGCAGTACGTC.

This sequence joins TRBV12-3 or TRBV12-4 and TRBJ1-2; the D is unclear. V lost 5 bases to trimming and J lost 0 bases, with 10 bases between them. The CDR3 contains 14 residues. Here the CDR3 DNA reads TGTGCCAGCAGTCCCCGGAGTACTAACTATGGCTACACCTTC. This codes for CASSPRSTNYGYTF.

This chain joins TRBV11-1 and TRBJ2-1, with D possibly called TRBD1 or TRBD2 (6 bases each). Trimming pared 3 bases from V and 6 bases from J, leaving 18 bases between. Germline CDR1 reads SGHAT; CDR2 reads FQDESV (reference sequence). This CDR3 has 16 amino acids. The CDR3 bases are TGTGCCAGCAGCTTGGGGGGCGCGTTCGCTCGCAATGAGCAGTTCTTC. The encoded protein is CASSLGGAFARNEQFF.

This chain uses TRBV27 with TRBJ2-1, with 9 nucleotides matching TRBD2. CDR3 length: 15 amino acids. Germline V gives CDR1 MNHEY, CDR2 SMNVEV (reference sequence). V shed 6 bases, J shed 4 bases, and the junction held 7 bases outside the gene matches. CDR3 residues: CASRPRLADYNEQFF. CDR3 nucleotides: TGTGCCAGCAGGCCACGACTAGCGGATTACAATGAGCAGTTCTTC.

This chain connects TRBV2 to TRBJ2-7; TRBD1 aligns across 7 bases. The trim removed 6 bases at V and 2 bases at J, leaving 7 bases unmatched. CDR1 is SNHLY and CDR2 is FYNNEI in the germline V gene. This CDR3 is built from 14 residues. The CDR3 spells CASRRWGQPYEQYF. The CDR3 nucleotides read TGTGCCAGCAGAAGGTGGGGACAGCCCTACGAGCAGTACTTC.

The J gene is TRBJ1-5, the V gene TRBV20-1, with 8 bases that match TRBD1. With V trimmed by 2 bases and J by 1 base, 7 bases remained unmatched. The CDR3 is 16 amino acids. Germline lookup yields CDR1 DFQATT and CDR2 SNEGSKA (reference sequence). In nucleotides, the CDR3 is TGCAGTGCTAGACCTCGGACAGGGAGGAGCAATCAGCCCCAGCATTTT. It codes for CSARPRTGRSNQPQHF.

This CDR3 reads CASSEALRSRDTGELFF. CDR3 nucleotides: TGTGCCAGCAGTGAAGCGCTTCGGAGTAGGGACACCGGGGAGCTGTTTTTT. This sequence joins TRBV2 and TRBJ2-2; D is unresolved. The CDR3 runs 17 residues. V lost 0 bases and J 3 bases, leaving 14 bases between the germline ends. Germline V gene lookup returns CDR1 SNHLY and CDR2 FYNNEI.